Detailed here is one TCR beta chain. What it recognizes is unknown. Looked up from germline, CDR1 is SGDLS and CDR2 is YYNGEE. The V segment lost 3 bases and the J segment 4 bases; nucleotides outside the gene matches: 3. This CDR3 is 15 amino acids long. 13 Jbeta primers and 60 Vbeta primers were used for the PCR. The method was immunoSEQ multiplex PCR; TCRdb's version includes in-frame clones alone and lacks a portion of them. The sample features approximately 140,000 clones, with under 2% in its top ten. The data stem from a study of cytomegalovirus exposure and HLA in healthy donors. Overall study results and limits: Indistinguishable V segments, including TRBV6-2 and TRBV6-3, were excluded.

This TCR was sampled from a woman between 45 and 60 years old in good health and CMV-seronegative. This chain connects TRBV9 to TRBJ2-1; 11 nucleotides line up with TRBD2. The specimen sequenced was PBMCs. CDR3 region: CASSATSGRYNEQFF. The CDR3, as DNA: TGTGCCAGCAGCGCTACTAGCGGGAGATACAATGAGCAGTTCTTC.